This record looks at one T cell receptor (beta chain) sequence and its context. The CDR3 is 16 residues long. Unmatched junction bases numbered 9, after V lost 0 bases and J lost 4 bases. Germline values: CDR1 SQVTM, CDR2 ANQGSEA. Libraries were prepared by immunoSEQ multiplex PCR; TCRdb keeps only in-frame clonotypes and omits some of them. The repertoire holds 2 million to 2.5 million clones, around 92% seen once, with 0.37% in the top ten. The data are from a study of shared clonotypes between healthy human individuals. The receptor was derived from a young man in good health. Some clones in this sample may be carry-over from other donors' samples. The V call is TRBV29-1, the J call TRBJ2-7; 10 bases are a match to TRBD2. The sequenced sample consisted of naive CD4+ T cells from PBMCs. Described subset: CD45RA+ positively selected. The CDR3 spells CSVEDPLAGGVYEQYF. The CDR3 bases are TGCAGCGTTGAAGACCCCTTAGCGGGAGGAGTATACGAGCAGTACTTC.